These 16 T cell receptor beta chains originate from one sample sequenced in a study of control samples from healthy donors and cancer patients. Generated by immunoSEQ multiplex PCR, the TCRdb table keeps only in-frame clones and is missing some. Among about 130,000 clones, roughly 92% were seen once, and the ten largest hold approximately 6%. Material: blood. The source is a young man in good health.

V usage is TRBV6-5 and J usage is TRBJ1-1, with D perhaps TRBD1 (5 bases). Per germline, CDR1 MNHEY and CDR2 SVGAGI. This CDR3 region has 15 residues. V was cut by 0 bases and J by 1 base, with 9 bases left in between. The CDR3 region is CASSYSRRGNTEAFF. The CDR3 region has the DNA TGTGCCAGCAGTTACTCGAGAAGGGGGAACACTGAAGCTTTCTTT.

The chain recombines TRBV5-1 with TRBJ2-1; unclear D gene. The CDR3 is 17 residues long. The germline V gene encodes CDR1 SGHRS and CDR2 YFSETQ. V lost 0 bases to trimming and J lost 0 bases, with 13 bases between them. This chain's CDR3 is CASSLGRLLSSYNEQFF. DNA of the CDR3: TGCGCCAGCAGCTTGGGGCGACTGTTAAGCTCCTACAATGAGCAGTTCTTC.

The J gene is TRBJ2-1, the V gene TRBV2; possible D gene TRBD1, 6 bases. Germline V lookup: CDR1 SNHLY, CDR2 FYNNEI. CDR3 length equals 14 residues. V was shortened by 6 bases and J by 7 bases, with 16 bases between the two germline ends. CDR3 DNA sequence: TGTGCCAGCAGGGGGGACATCTCGCGGAATGAGCAGTTCTTC. Its protein is CASRGDISRNEQFF.

The J gene is TRBJ1-5, the V gene TRBV9; the D gene is possibly TRBD1 (5 bases). CDR1 is SGDLS, CDR2 YYNGEE, per germline. The length of the CDR3 is 14 residues. Trimming took 0 bases from V and 3 from J, leaving 7 bases between them. The chain's CDR3 is CASSVGRDNQPQHF. Written as DNA, the CDR3 is TGTGCCAGCAGCGTAGGCAGGGACAATCAGCCCCAGCATTTT.

The V and J genes are TRBV4-1 and TRBJ2-7; a weak D match, TRBD1 (7 bases). Germline CDR1 is MGHRA and CDR2 is YSYEKL. The CDR3 is made up of 13 amino acids. Trimming took off 4 bases at V and 4 bases at J, with 11 bases between the two ends. The CDR3 region has the DNA TGCGCCAGCAGCCGGGCAGGGGGGTACGAGCAGTACTTC. It translates to CASSRAGGYEQYF.

The genes are TRBV7-2 and TRBJ2-5, with 15 bases fitting TRBD2. The CDR3 sequence is 17 residues long. Germline-derived CDR1 and CDR2 are SGHTA and FQGNSA. J gave up 5 bases and V 5 bases, and 9 bases lay outside the gene matches. CDR3 coding DNA: TGTGCCAGCAGCGCACAACTCGGGACTAGCGGGGGGGAGACCCAGTACTTC. Translation gives CASSAQLGTSGGETQYF.

J is TRBJ1-1 and V is TRBV27; D possibly corresponds to TRBD1 (6 bases). Germline CDR1 and CDR2: MNHEY and SMNVEV (reference sequence). V was shortened by 8 bases and J by 0 bases, with 13 bases between the two germline ends. The CDR3 extends over 14 amino acids. The CDR3 protein is CASAHGQMNTEAFF. The CDR3 DNA reads as TGTGCCAGCGCTCATGGACAGATGAACACTGAAGCTTTCTTT.

The rearrangement joins TRBV5-6 to TRBJ2-1; the match to TRBD2 covers 10 bases. The CDR3 has 13 residues. From germline, CDR1 is SGHDT and CDR2 YYEEEE. V lost 4 bases, J lost 8 bases, and 3 bases stayed unmatched. The CDR3 is CASSSGGAYEQFF. The CDR3 DNA reads TGTGCCAGCAGCAGCGGGGGGGCCTATGAGCAGTTCTTC.

This clone was seen a single time. The rearrangement links TRBV6-6 to TRBJ2-7; 7 nucleotides line up with TRBD1. Trimming at V came to 7 bases and at J to 3 bases, leaving 6 bases not matched to a gene. Germline V gene data show CDR1 as MNHNY and CDR2 as SVGAGI (reference sequence). The CDR3 is 13 residues long. The CDR3 nucleotides read TGTGCCAGCACTTGGGACAGATTCTACGAGCAGTACTTC. Amino acids: CASTWDRFYEQYF.

This clone was detected once. The chain carries TRBV7-9 and TRBJ1-4; D is undetermined. The CDR3 loop spans 12 amino acids. CDR1 and CDR2 from the germline V gene are SEHNR and FQNEAQ (reference sequence). Trimming took 3 bases from V and 5 from J, leaving 4 bases between them. CDR3: CASSFGNEKLFF. Here the CDR3 DNA reads TGTGCCAGCAGCTTTGGGAATGAAAAACTGTTTTTT.

The V call is TRBV23-1, the J call TRBJ1-4, with no clear D. TRBV23-1 is labeled an ORF, and its function is uncertain. The CDR3 spans 17 residues. Deletions cut 6 bases from V and 0 bases from J, with 17 bases between. CDR3 nucleotides: TGCGCCAGCAGCCTCCTCTGGAATCCGGCAACTAATGAAAAACTGTTTTTT. This codes for CASSLLWNPATNEKLFF.

The CDR3 region has the DNA TGTGCCAGCAGTGAGGGGAGTAGCACTGAAGCTTTCTTT. Its translation: CASSEGSSTEAFF. This chain joins TRBV2 and TRBJ1-1; D is unclear. Trimming removed 3 bases from V and 4 bases from J, with 9 bases in between. CDR3 length: 13 amino acids. Germline V gives CDR1 SNHLY, CDR2 FYNNEI.

The gene calls are TRBV9 and TRBJ1-3; TRBD1 matches 7 bases. V gave up 0 bases and J gave up 7 bases; unmatched junction bases: 10. The CDR3 loop spans 16 amino acids. CDR1 and CDR2 (germline): SGDLS, YYNGEE. The CDR3, as DNA: TGTGCCAGCAGCGTAGCTTCCGACAGGGCACGGAACACCATATATTTT. The encoded protein is CASSVASDRARNTIYF.

The rearrangement uses TRBV27 and TRBJ2-6; D not resolved. Trimming left V 5 bases short and J 3 bases short, with 11 bases between. This CDR3 has 15 residues. Per germline, CDR1 MNHEY and CDR2 SMNVEV (reference sequence). The CDR3 coding sequence is TGTGCCAGCAGTCCCACGCTGGTTGGGGCCAACGTCCTGACTTTC. It encodes CASSPTLVGANVLTF.

The chain links TRBV11-2 to TRBJ2-3, with a weak D call TRBD1 (5 bases). The CDR3 loop spans 16 amino acids. Trimming pared 2 bases from V and 4 bases from J, leaving 16 bases between. Germline-derived CDR1 and CDR2 are SGHAT and FQNNGV. The CDR3 region is CASSLKGPTRPDTQYF. The CDR3 DNA sequence: TGTGCCAGCAGCTTAAAGGGGCCTACCAGGCCAGATACGCAGTATTTT.

The chain carries TRBV6-4 and TRBJ1-6; TRBD1 agrees at 9 bases. This CDR3 region has 15 residues. V shed 6 bases, J shed 8 bases, and the junction held 8 bases outside the gene matches. Germline V gives CDR1 MRHNA, CDR2 SNTAGT. The CDR3 spells CASREQGAGYSPLHF. DNA for the CDR3: TGTGCCAGCAGAGAACAGGGGGCGGGTTATTCACCCCTCCACTTT.